This entry lists 16 T cell receptor beta chains sequenced from one sample in a study of PD-L1 blockade in urothelial cancer. Clones were sequenced by immunoSEQ multiplex PCR, and TCRdb holds only the in-frame ones, with some missing. The table lists tens of thousands of clones, nearly 90% of them singletons. Time point given: pretreatment peripheral blood. The sample was PBMCs, taken around atezolizumab (anti-PD-L1) treatment. The source of these receptors is a man aged 55 to 70 with urothelial cancer.

This rearrangement joins TRBV4-3 to TRBJ2-4; D possibly corresponds to TRBD1 (6 bases). Per the germline V gene, CDR1 is LGHNA and CDR2 is YSLEER. V lost 1 base to trimming and J lost 7 bases, with 14 bases between them. This CDR3 comprises 15 residues. The CDR3 loop reads CASSQANRDGNIQYF. CDR3 nucleotide sequence: TGCGCCAGCAGCCAAGCGAACAGGGACGGGAACATTCAGTACTTC.

V gene TRBV5-4 combines with J gene TRBJ2-1; 7 positions agree with TRBD2. With V trimmed by 3 bases and J by 0 bases, 6 bases remained unmatched. Per germline, CDR1 SGHNT and CDR2 YYREEE (reference sequence). The CDR3 sequence is 16 residues long. The DNA for the CDR3 is TGTGCCAGCAGCTGGGGGGGAGCACTCTCCTACAATGAGCAGTTCTTC. It yields the protein CASSWGGALSYNEQFF.

This chain connects TRBV10-3 to TRBJ2-3; 10 nucleotides align to TRBD1. V dropped 4 bases and J dropped 5; count of bases not matched to a gene: 3. The CDR3 totals 14 residues. Looked up from germline, CDR1 is ENHRY and CDR2 is SYGVKD. CDR3 region: CAISGTGGIDTQYF. CDR3 sequence (DNA): TGTGCCATCAGTGGGACAGGGGGAATAGATACGCAGTATTTT.

This chain joins TRBV18 and TRBJ1-2, with 8 bases fitting TRBD1. The CDR3 has 17 residues. The V segment lost 3 bases and the J segment 5 bases; nucleotides outside the gene matches: 14. CDR1 is KGHSH, CDR2 LQKENI, per germline. The CDR3 is CASSPTGQAVIGYGYTF. The CDR3 DNA sequence: TGTGCCAGCTCACCCACGGGACAGGCGGTTATTGGATATGGCTACACCTTC.

The chain couples TRBV4-2 to TRBJ2-2; D ambiguous. The CDR3 runs 13 residues. The germline V gene has CDR1 LGHNA and CDR2 YNFKEQ. V was clipped by 4 bases and J by 6 bases, with 9 bases between them. The CDR3 DNA reads TGTGCCAGCAGCCCGACAATACCCGGGGAGCTGTTTTTT. Translating gives CASSPTIPGELFF.

This clone occurred a few times. The chain employs TRBV29-1 and TRBJ1-1; 7 positions match TRBD1. Germline V lookup: CDR1 SQVTM, CDR2 ANQGSEA. With 7 bases clipped from V and 1 base from J, the junction kept 3 bases outside the gene matches. The CDR3 extends over 12 amino acids. In nucleotides, the CDR3 is TGCAGCGGGAGGACAGGGAACACTGAAGCTTTCTTT. Translating it yields CSGRTGNTEAFF.

This clone was picked up many times. The V gene is TRBV15, the J gene TRBJ1-4; D possibly corresponds to TRBD1 (6 bases). CDR3 length: 14 amino acids. Germline CDR1 LNHNV, CDR2 YYDKDF (reference sequence). V was trimmed by 0 bases and J by 11 bases, leaving 13 bases between them. CDR3 nucleotide sequence: TGTGCCACCAGCAGAGATTTCGACGGACAGAAACTGTTTTTT. It yields the protein CATSRDFDGQKLFF.

For this clone: In the same sample, other DNA sequences code for this CDR3. The V and J genes are TRBV2 and TRBJ2-7; 8 bases are shared with TRBD1. The ends lost 5 bases at V and 2 bases at J; junction bases unmatched: 5. The CDR3 is 14 amino acids. Germline CDR1 reads SNHLY; CDR2 reads FYNNEI. DNA of the CDR3: TGTGCCAGCAGTTTGGCAGGGGGCCCCTACGAGCAGTACTTC. Translating it yields CASSLAGGPYEQYF.

The chain combines TRBV5-5 with TRBJ2-7; 9 bases map to TRBD1. CDR1 and CDR2 (germline): SGHKS, YYEKEE (reference sequence). CDR3 length: 14 amino acids. V was clipped by 2 bases and J by 5 bases; unmatched bases: 5. CDR3 in DNA: TGTGCCAGCAGCTTACAGGGGGCGAGGAACGAGCAGTACTTC. Protein: CASSLQGARNEQYF.

In the case of this clone: An end of the junction differs from the germline gene, which may be a read error. V is TRBV7-7 and J is TRBJ2-5; TRBD2 might be the D (6 bases). From germline, CDR1 is SSHAT and CDR2 FNYEAQ (reference sequence). The CDR3 spans 16 residues. The CDR3 sequence is CASTITGRRRGETQYF. Written as DNA, the CDR3 is TGTGCTAGCACCATAACGGGGCGGAGGAGGGGCGAGACCCAGTACTTC.

The CDR3 here is CASSPGSSYEQYF. As DNA, the CDR3 is TGTGCCAGCTCACCTGGGAGCTCCTACGAGCAGTACTTC. The V call is TRBV18, the J call TRBJ2-7; maybe TRBD2 (5 bases). Germline V gives CDR1 KGHSH, CDR2 LQKENI. The CDR3 is made up of 13 amino acids. V was cut by 3 bases and J by 0 bases, with 6 bases left in between.

The V gene is TRBV4-1, the J gene TRBJ1-1, with no clear D. Germline CDR1 MGHRA, CDR2 YSYEKL. Trimming stripped 8 bases from V and 3 bases from J, with 7 bases between. CDR3 size: 11 residues. CDR3 residues: CASSEYTEAFF. The CDR3 DNA sequence: TGCGCCAGCTCCGAGTACACTGAAGCTTTCTTT.

This chain uses TRBV19 with TRBJ2-3, with 10 bases identical to TRBD2. V lost 7 bases to trimming and J lost 0 bases; unmatched junction nucleotides: 4. The CDR3 runs 15 residues. Germline loops: CDR1 LNHDA, CDR2 SQIVND (reference sequence). The CDR3 bases are TGTGCCAGTACCACGACTAGCGGGAGCACAGATACGCAGTATTTT. Protein: CASTTTSGSTDTQYF. The complete variable domain, with remaining parts taken from reference TRBV19 and TRBJ2-3, reads DGGITQSPKYLFRKEGQNVTLSCEQNLNHDAMYWYRQDPGQGLRLIYYSQIVNDFQKGDIAEGYSVSREKKESFPLTVTSAQKNPTAFYLCASTTTSGSTDTQYFGPGTRLTVL.

This sequence joins TRBV5-1 and TRBJ2-7; 8 bases match TRBD1. V was pared by 4 bases and J by 5 bases, with 8 bases of the junction left unmatched. In germline, CDR1 is SGHRS, CDR2 YFSETQ. The CDR3 is made up of 14 amino acids. As DNA, the CDR3 is TGCGCCAGCAGCCTGGGCCCGACAGGGGACGAGCAGTACTTC. Translated, it gives CASSLGPTGDEQYF.

This chain connects TRBV28 to TRBJ2-7, with D perhaps matching TRBD2 (6 bases). The V gene lost 6 bases and the J gene lost 3 bases, with 18 bases spanning the gap. The CDR3 covers 15 residues. Germline CDR1 reads MDHEN; CDR2 reads SYDVKM. CDR3 DNA sequence: TGTGCCAGCAGCCCGCCAGTTAGCGGCAACTACGAGCAGTACTTC. Translated, it gives CASSPPVSGNYEQYF.

The chain links TRBV5-5 to TRBJ2-4; 8 positions agree with TRBD1. The CDR3 length is 14 residues. After removal of 4 bases from V and 16 bases from J, the junction contained 16 bases not matched to a gene. From germline, CDR1 is SGHKS and CDR2 YYEKEE (reference sequence). The CDR3 here is CASSLGEWDRPSYF. As DNA, the CDR3 is TGTGCCAGCAGCCTGGGGGAGTGGGACAGGCCTTCTTACTTC.